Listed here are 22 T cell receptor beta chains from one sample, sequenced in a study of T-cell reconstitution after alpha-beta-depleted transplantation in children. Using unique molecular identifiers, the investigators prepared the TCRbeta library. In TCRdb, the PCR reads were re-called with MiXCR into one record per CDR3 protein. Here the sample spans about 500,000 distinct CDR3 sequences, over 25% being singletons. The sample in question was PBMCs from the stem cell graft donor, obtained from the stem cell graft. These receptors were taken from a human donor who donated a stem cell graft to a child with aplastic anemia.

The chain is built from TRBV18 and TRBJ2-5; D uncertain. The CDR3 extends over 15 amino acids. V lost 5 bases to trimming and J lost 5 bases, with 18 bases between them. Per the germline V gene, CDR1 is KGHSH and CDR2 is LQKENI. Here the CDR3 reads CASSSRGTNIETQYF. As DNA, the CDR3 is TGTGCCAGCTCATCACGTGGTACGAATATCGAGACCCAGTACTTC.

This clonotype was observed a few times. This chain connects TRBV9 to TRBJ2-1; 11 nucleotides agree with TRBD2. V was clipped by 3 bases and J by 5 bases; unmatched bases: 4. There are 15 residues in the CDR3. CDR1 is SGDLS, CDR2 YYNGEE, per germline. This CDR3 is CASSADSGRDNEQFF. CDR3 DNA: TGTGCCAGCAGCGCCGATAGCGGGAGGGACAATGAGCAGTTCTTC.

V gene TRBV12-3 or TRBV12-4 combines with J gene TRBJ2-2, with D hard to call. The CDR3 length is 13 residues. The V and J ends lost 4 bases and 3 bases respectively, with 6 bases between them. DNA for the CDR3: TGTGCCAGCAGTTCCCAATACACCGGGGAGCTGTTTTTT. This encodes CASSSQYTGELFF.

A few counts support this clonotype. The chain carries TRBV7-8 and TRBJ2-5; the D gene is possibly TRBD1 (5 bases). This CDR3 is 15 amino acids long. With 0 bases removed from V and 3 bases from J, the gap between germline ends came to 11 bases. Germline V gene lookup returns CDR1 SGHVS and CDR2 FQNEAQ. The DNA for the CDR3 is TGTGCCAGCAGCTTAGCGACGGGCAGGGAAGAGACCCAGTACTTC. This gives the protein CASSLATGREETQYF.

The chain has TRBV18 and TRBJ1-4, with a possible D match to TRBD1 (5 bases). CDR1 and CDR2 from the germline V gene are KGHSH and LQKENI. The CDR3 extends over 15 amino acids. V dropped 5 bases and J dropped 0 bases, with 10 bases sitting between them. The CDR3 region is CASSSQGSTNEKLFF. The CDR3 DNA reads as TGTGCCAGCTCATCCCAGGGTTCAACTAATGAAAAACTGTTTTTT.

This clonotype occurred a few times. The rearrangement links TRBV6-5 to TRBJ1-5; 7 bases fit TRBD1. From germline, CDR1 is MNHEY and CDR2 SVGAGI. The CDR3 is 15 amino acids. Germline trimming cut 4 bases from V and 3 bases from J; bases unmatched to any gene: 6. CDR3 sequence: CASSFKQGYNQPQHF. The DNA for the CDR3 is TGTGCCAGCAGTTTCAAACAGGGGTACAATCAGCCCCAGCATTTT.

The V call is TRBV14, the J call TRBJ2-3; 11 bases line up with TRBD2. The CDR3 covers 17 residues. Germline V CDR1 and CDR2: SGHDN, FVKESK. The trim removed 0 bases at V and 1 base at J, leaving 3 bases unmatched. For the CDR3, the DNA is TGTGCCAGCAGCCAAGAGACTAGCGGGATAGGCACAGATACGCAGTATTTT. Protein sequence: CASSQETSGIGTDTQYF.

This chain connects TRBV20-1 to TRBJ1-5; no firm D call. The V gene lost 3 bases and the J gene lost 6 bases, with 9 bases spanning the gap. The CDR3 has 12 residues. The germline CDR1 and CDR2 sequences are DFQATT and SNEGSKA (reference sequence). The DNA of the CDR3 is TGCAGTGCTAGTCGGAAGGGTCAGCCCCAGCATTTT. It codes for CSASRKGQPQHF.

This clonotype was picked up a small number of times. CDR3 loop: CASSLQDQGSGANVLTF. CDR3 nucleotides: TGCGCCAGCAGCCTTCAAGATCAGGGATCTGGGGCCAACGTCCTGACTTTC. V is TRBV5-1 and J is TRBJ2-6, with D maybe TRBD1 (5 bases). The CDR3 has 17 amino acids. The V and J ends lost 4 bases and 1 base respectively, with 15 bases between them. Germline CDR1 SGHRS, CDR2 YFSETQ.

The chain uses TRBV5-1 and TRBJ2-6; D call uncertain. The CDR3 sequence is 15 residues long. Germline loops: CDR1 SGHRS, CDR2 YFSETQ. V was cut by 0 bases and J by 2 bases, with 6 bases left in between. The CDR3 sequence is CASSLVFTGANVLTF. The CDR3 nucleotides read TGCGCCAGCAGCTTGGTTTTCACTGGGGCCAACGTCCTGACTTTC.

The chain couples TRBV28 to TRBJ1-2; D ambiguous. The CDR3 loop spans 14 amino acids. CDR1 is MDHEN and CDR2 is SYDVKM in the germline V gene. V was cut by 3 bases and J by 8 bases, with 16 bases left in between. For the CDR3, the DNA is TGTGCCAGCAGTTTCACAGATCTCCCCTACGGCTACACCTTC. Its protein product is CASSFTDLPYGYTF.

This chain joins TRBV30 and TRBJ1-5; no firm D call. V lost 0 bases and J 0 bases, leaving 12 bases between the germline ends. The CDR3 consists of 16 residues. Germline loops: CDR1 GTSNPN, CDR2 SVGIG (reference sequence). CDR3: CAWSVLGANSNQPQHF. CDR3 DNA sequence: TGTGCCTGGAGTGTTCTAGGTGCAAATAGCAATCAGCCCCAGCATTTT.

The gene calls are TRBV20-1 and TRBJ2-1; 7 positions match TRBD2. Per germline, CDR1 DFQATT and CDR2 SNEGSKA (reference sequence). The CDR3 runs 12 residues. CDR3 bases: TGCAGGCCGGGACTACAGTACAATGAGCAGTTCTTC. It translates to CRPGLQYNEQFF.

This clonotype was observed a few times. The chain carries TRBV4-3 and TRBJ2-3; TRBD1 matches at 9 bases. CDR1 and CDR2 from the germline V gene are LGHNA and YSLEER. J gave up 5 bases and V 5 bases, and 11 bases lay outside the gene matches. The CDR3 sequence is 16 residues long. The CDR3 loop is CASSSGTGLYGDTQYF. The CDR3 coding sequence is TGCGCCAGCAGCTCCGGGACAGGGTTATATGGAGATACGCAGTATTTT.

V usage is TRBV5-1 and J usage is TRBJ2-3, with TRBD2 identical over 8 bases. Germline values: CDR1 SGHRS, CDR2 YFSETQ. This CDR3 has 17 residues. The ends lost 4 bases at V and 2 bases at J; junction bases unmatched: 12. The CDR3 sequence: CASSQAYTSGSTDTQYF. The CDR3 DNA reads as TGCGCCAGCAGCCAGGCCTACACTAGCGGTTCCACAGATACGCAGTATTTT.

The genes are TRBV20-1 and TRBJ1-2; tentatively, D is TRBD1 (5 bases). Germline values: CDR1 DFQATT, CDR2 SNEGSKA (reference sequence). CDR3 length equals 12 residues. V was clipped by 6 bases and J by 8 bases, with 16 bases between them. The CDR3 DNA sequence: TGCAGTGCCTTGGACACACCCGGGGGCTACACCTTC. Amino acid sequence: CSALDTPGGYTF.

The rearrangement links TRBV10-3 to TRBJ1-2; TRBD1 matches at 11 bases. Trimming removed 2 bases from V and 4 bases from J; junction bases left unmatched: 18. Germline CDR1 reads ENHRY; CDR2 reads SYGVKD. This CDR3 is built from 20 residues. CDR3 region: CAISETGQGATLLHSYGYTF. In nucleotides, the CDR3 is TGTGCCATCAGTGAGACTGGACAGGGGGCGACCCTATTACACTCCTATGGCTACACCTTC.

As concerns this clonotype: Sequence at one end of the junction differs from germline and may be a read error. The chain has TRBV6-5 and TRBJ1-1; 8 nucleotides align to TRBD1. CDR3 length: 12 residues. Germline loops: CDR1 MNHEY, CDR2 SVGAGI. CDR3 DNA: TGTGCCAGCAGCCGGCAAGGGACAGGCAAATACTTT. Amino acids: CASSRQGTGKYF.

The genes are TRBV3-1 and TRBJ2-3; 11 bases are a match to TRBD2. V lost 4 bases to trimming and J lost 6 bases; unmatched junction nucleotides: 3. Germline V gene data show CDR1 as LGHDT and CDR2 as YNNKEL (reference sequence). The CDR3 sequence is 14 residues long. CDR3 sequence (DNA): TGTGCCAGCAGCCCGTTAGCGGGGGGGGATACGCAGTATTTT. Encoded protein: CASSPLAGGDTQYF.

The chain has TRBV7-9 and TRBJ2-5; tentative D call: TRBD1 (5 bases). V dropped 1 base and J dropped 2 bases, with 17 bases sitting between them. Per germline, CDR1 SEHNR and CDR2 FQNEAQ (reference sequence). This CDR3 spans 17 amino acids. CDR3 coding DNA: TGTGCCAGCAGCTTAGGGGGCCAACTGGGTCGGCAAGAGACCCAGTACTTC. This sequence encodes CASSLGGQLGRQETQYF.

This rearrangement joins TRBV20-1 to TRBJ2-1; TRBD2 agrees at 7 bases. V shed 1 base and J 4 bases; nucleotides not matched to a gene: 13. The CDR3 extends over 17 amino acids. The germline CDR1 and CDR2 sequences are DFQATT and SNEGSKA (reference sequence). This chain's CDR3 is CSARAYPWGGPYNEQFF. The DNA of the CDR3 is TGCAGTGCTAGAGCTTACCCCTGGGGGGGACCATACAATGAGCAGTTCTTC.

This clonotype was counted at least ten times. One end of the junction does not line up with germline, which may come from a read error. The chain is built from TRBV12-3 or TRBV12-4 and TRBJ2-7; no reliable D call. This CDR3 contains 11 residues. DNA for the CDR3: TGCGCCAGCAGCTTGGACTACGAGCAGTACTTC. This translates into CASSLDYEQYF.